This T cell receptor beta chain was observed in a study of T cell responses to AZD1222 COVID-19 vaccine. Whole-study findings and limits: Clonal diversity may have been underestimated, and the donors were mostly white British, with more females than males. Nearly half of the spike-specific TCRs reportedly recognize variant regions that carry no mutations. The repertoires were collected only after the peak T cell response.

There are 14 residues in the CDR3. V lost 5 bases to trimming and J lost 6 bases, with 17 bases between them. Germline lookup yields CDR1 SEHNR and CDR2 FQNEAQ (reference sequence). Comments on this clone: Its specificity is unknown.

Assay used: immunoSEQ multiplex PCR; TCRdb lists only in-frame clones, some missing. The sample has about 130,000 clones; roughly 85% are singletons. Material: peripheral blood, obtained 28 days after the second dose of the MenACWY control vaccine. The V and J genes are TRBV7-9 and TRBJ2-7; D possibly corresponds to TRBD2 (7 bases). The source is an adult who received the MenACWY meningococcal vaccine as a control. The CDR3 spells CASSPSGGAGEQYV. In DNA form, the CDR3 reads TGTGCCAGCAGCCCCTCTGGGGGGGCGGGCGAGCAGTACGTC.